The 30 T cell receptor delta chains below all came from one sample that was sequenced in a study of gamma-delta T cells after stem cell transplantation (dated by TCRdb to 2016 to 2017). The receptor library was made with RT-PCR. This sample was sequenced with an Illumina MiSeq. Clones were re-identified by TCRdb from the public reads with CATT, and rows with the same DNA were merged. This sample holds some 1,400 delta-chain clones; 40% to 55% were observed only once. The ten largest clones add up to 41% of the sample. The sample consisted of gamma-delta T cells. Source of these receptors: a human donor. It is not recorded whose cells these are; they may come from a transplant donor.

The chain is built from TRDV1 and TRDJ1; 10 bases align to TRDD3. In germline, CDR1 is TSWWSYY, CDR2 QGS. V shed 2 bases and J 4 bases; nucleotides not matched to a gene: 22. The CDR3 covers 21 residues. Here the CDR3 DNA reads TGTGCTCTTGGGGAATCCTGGGTGCGGGACTGGGGGATCCCCAAGGACGATAAACTCATCTTT. It codes for CALGESWVRDWGIPKDDKLIF.

A word on this clone: This may be a read error: a much more frequent sequence differs by one nucleotide. The chain joins TRDV2 to TRDJ1; 13 bases map to TRDD3. This CDR3 is built from 17 residues. Germline lookup yields CDR1 GEAIGNYY and CDR2 EKD. The CDR3: CACDSVLGDTGTDRLIF. The CDR3 DNA follows: TGTGCCTGTGATTCTGTACTGGGGGATACGGGGACCGATAGACTCATCTTT.

The chain joins TRDV1 to TRDJ1; 13 nucleotides align to TRDD3. Germline-derived CDR1 and CDR2 are TSWWSYY and QGS. This CDR3 has 21 amino acids. J lost 0 bases, V lost 0 bases, and 13 bases had no gene match. The CDR3 region has the DNA TGTGCTCTTGGGGAACTCGAGGTACTGGGGGATACGCCCAAATACACCGATAAACTCATCTTT. Translated, it gives CALGELEVLGDTPKYTDKLIF.

This clone was counted once. The junction and the germline gene differ at one end; a read error may be behind it. The chain combines TRDV1 with TRDJ2, with TRDD3 identical over 12 bases. The germline V gene has CDR1 TSWWSYY and CDR2 QGS. The CDR3 consists of 24 residues. The CDR3 region is CALGPRGTLTSHYWGILLTAQLFF. In DNA, the CDR3 is TGTGCTCTTGGGCCCCGAGGGACGCTGACCTCTCATTACTGGGGGATACTTCTGACAGCACAACTATTCTTT.

In regard to this clone: The germline gene is not matched at one end of the junction; a read error may be the cause. The chain uses TRDV2 and TRDJ1; 11 bases are a match to TRDD3. The CDR3 has 18 residues. Germline assignment: CDR1 GEAIGNYY and CDR2 EKD. For the CDR3, the DNA is TGTGCCTGTGACGCGATACTGGGGGATAGAGGGTACACCGATAAACCCATCTTT. Translating gives CACDAILGDRGYTDKPIF.

The chain has TRDV2 and TRDJ3, with no clear D. The V end was cut by 2 bases, the J end by 0 bases, with 10 bases between. Germline V gene sequence: CDR1 GEAIGNYY, CDR2 EKD. The CDR3 spans 17 residues. For the CDR3, the DNA is TGTGCCTGTGACATGTCCGGCAGCTCCTGGGACACCCGACAGATGTTTTTC. Its protein product is CACDMSGSSWDTRQMFF.

This clone was recorded a few times. A far larger clone is off by one base, so a read error is likely. Different DNA sequences within this sample yield the same CDR3. This chain links TRDV2 with TRDJ3; 7 nucleotides agree with TRDD3. Trimming took 0 bases from V and 1 from J; bases not matched to a gene: 26. Per the germline V gene, CDR1 is GEAIGNYY and CDR2 is EKD. The CDR3 has 25 residues. In nucleotides, the CDR3 is TGTGCCTGTGACACCGTGAGTGGATGGGGGACCCCGCTTCGCTTATCGTCCTGGGACACCCGACAGATGTTTTTC. It is translated as CACDTVSGWGTPLRLSSWDTRQMFF.

Regarding this clone: Sequence at one end of the junction differs from germline and may be a read error. The V call is TRDV2, the J call TRDJ1, with 13 bases fitting TRDD3. The germline CDR1 and CDR2 sequences are GEAIGNYY and EKD. This CDR3 has 21 residues. CDR3 nucleotide sequence: TGTGCCTGTGACCCCGTATCCTCTCGTACTGGGGGATACGTTGGCACCGCTAAACTCATCTTT. Encoded protein: CACDPVSSRTGGYVGTAKLIF.

This clone was observed a few times. V usage is TRDV2 and J usage is TRDJ1; 9 bases agree with TRDD3. J lost 5 bases, V lost 2 bases, and 5 bases had no gene match. The CDR3 has 14 amino acids. In germline, CDR1 is GEAIGNYY, CDR2 EKD. The DNA of the CDR3 is TGTGCCTGTGACAACTTGGGGGATATGGATAAACTCATCTTT. The encoded protein is CACDNLGDMDKLIF.

The chain employs TRDV2 and TRDJ1; D might be TRDD3 (5 bases). The V end lost 0 bases, the J end lost 0 bases, and 19 bases lay between the germline ends. This CDR3 has 18 residues. Per germline, CDR1 GEAIGNYY and CDR2 EKD. CDR3: CACDTVQSSRGYTDKLIF. CDR3 sequence (DNA): TGTGCCTGTGACACCGTCCAGTCATCCAGGGGGTACACCGATAAACTCATCTTT.

Remarks on this clone: A read error is the likely source, as a far larger clone sits one nucleotide away. The V gene is TRDV2, the J gene TRDJ1; 13 bases line up with TRDD3. The CDR3 covers 18 residues. CDR1 is GEAIGNYY, CDR2 EKD, per germline. CDR3 nucleotide sequence: TGTGCCTGTGACATCACCCCCTACTGGGGGATACGCACCGATAGACTCATCTTT. It yields the protein CACDITPYWGIRTDRLIF.

This clone was seen more than once but under ten times. This chain uses TRDV2 with TRDJ1; 8 nucleotides align to TRDD3. Trimming at V came to 1 base and at J to 0 bases, leaving 18 bases not matched to a gene. CDR1 GEAIGNYY and CDR2 EKD come from the germline V gene. The CDR3 covers 20 residues. The CDR3 loop is CACDTITGGQSESYTDKLIF. Here the CDR3 DNA reads TGTGCCTGTGACACGATTACTGGGGGCCAATCCGAATCCTACACCGATAAACTCATCTTT.

The rearrangement uses TRDV2 and TRDJ1; TRDD3 might be the D (6 bases). V was trimmed by 3 bases and J by 0 bases, leaving 13 bases between them. Germline CDR1 is GEAIGNYY and CDR2 is EKD. This CDR3 comprises 15 residues. The CDR3 nucleotides are TGTGCCTGTGACCCCCTTACTGGGAACACCGATAAACTCATCTTT. Its protein product is CACDPLTGNTDKLIF.

The chain recombines TRDV2 with TRDJ3, with 10 bases lining up with TRDD3. The CDR3 spans 20 residues. Per the germline V gene, CDR1 is GEAIGNYY and CDR2 is EKD. Unmatched junction bases numbered 8, after V lost 1 base and J lost 0 bases. The CDR3 region has the DNA TGTGCCTGTGACACTGGTGGGGGATACTCGAGCTCCTGGGACACCCGACAGATGTTTTTC. Translation: CACDTGGGYSSSWDTRQMFF.

This clone is large by share. Other DNA variants within this sample encode the same CDR3. V is TRAV29/DV5 and J is TRDJ1; 9 bases agree with TRDD3. Germline V gene data show CDR1 as NSMFDY and CDR2 as ISSIKDK. V was clipped by 0 bases and J by 0 bases; unmatched bases: 27. The CDR3 loop spans 23 amino acids. Written as DNA, the CDR3 is TGTGCAGCAAGCGTGGCTTCCTATCCCCTGGGGGATGGCGGTTTCTTTAACACCGATAAACTCATCTTT. This sequence encodes CAASVASYPLGDGGFFNTDKLIF.

This clone was counted a few times. At one of its ends the junction is not consistent with the germline gene, which may arise from a read error. The chain combines TRDV3 with TRDJ1; no reliable D call. Germline CDR1 is TVYSNPD and CDR2 is GDNSRS (reference sequence). The CDR3 runs to 12 residues. The DNA of the CDR3 is TGTGCCTCCACATCCAGAGGCGATAGACTCATCTTT. Its translation is CASTSRGDRLIF.

Regarding this clone: One base away lies a much larger clone, so this may be a sequencing read error. CDR3: CACDTLSGGYAGHADKLIF. CDR3 nucleotide sequence: TGTGCCTGTGACACGCTTTCTGGGGGATACGCAGGCCATGCCGATAAACTCATCTTT. The chain is built from TRDV2 and TRDJ1; 12 bases align to TRDD3. Trimming cost V 1 base and J 3 bases; bases outside gene matches: 14. The CDR3 sequence is 19 residues long. Germline CDR1 and CDR2: GEAIGNYY and EKD.

About this clone itself: This may be a read error, as it is one base from a much larger clone. The chain combines TRDV3 with TRDJ1, with a possible D match to TRDD3 (9 bases). The germline V and J ends were trimmed by 4 bases and 4 bases, with 40 bases remaining between them. Germline CDR1 reads TVYSNPD; CDR2 reads GDNSRS (reference sequence). The CDR3 covers 21 residues. The CDR3 coding sequence is TGTGCCTCTGTCTACCTTCCTAAACCGGACTGGGGGACCGTGTACAACGATAAACTCATCTTT. Residues: CASVYLPKPDWGTVYNDKLIF. Combining the CDR3 with reference TRDV3 and TRDJ1 gives the whole variable domain CDKVTQSSPDQTVASGSEVVLLCTYDTVYSNPDLFWYRIRPDYSFQFVFYGDNSRSEGADFTQGRFSVKHILTQKAFHLVISPVRTEDSATYYCASVYLPKPDWGTVYNDKLIFGKGTRVTVEP.

This clone was seen a few times. This specimen includes other DNA sequences encoding the same CDR3. The genes are TRDV2 and TRDJ2, with 7 bases matching TRDD3. V shed 3 bases, J shed 0 bases, and the junction held 9 bases outside the gene matches. CDR3 length equals 17 residues. CDR1 is GEAIGNYY, CDR2 EKD, per germline. The CDR3 loop reads CACDQVLGRALTAQLFF. DNA of the CDR3: TGTGCCTGTGACCAAGTACTGGGGAGGGCTTTGACAGCACAACTCTTCTTT.

This chain joins TRDV1 and TRDJ1; TRDD2 or TRDD3 may be the D gene (5 bases each). Per germline, CDR1 TSWWSYY and CDR2 QGS. Trimming cost V 6 bases and J 0 bases, with 35 bases left between them. The CDR3 is made up of 22 amino acids. The CDR3 spells CALGDQIVSWWIFGSYTDKLIF. CDR3 in DNA: TGTGCTCTTGGAGATCAAATTGTTTCCTGGTGGATATTCGGGTCTTACACCGATAAACTCATCTTT.

The gene calls are TRDV2 and TRDJ1, with TRDD3 matching over 7 bases. Germline V lookup: CDR1 GEAIGNYY, CDR2 EKD. This CDR3 has 16 residues. The V and J ends lost 3 bases and 10 bases, in that order; junction bases with no gene match: 19. The CDR3 loop reads CACDRLGDPDSRTLIF. Here the CDR3 DNA reads TGTGCCTGTGACCGTTTGGGGGACCCCGATTCCCGTACACTCATCTTT.

This clone came up a few times. The rearrangement joins TRDV2 to TRDJ3, with 10 bases matching TRDD3. The CDR3 is 20 residues long. Germline CDR1 and CDR2: GEAIGNYY and EKD. V shed 0 bases and J 0 bases; nucleotides not matched to a gene: 7. The CDR3 is CACDTATGGLRSWDTRQMFF. DNA of the CDR3: TGTGCCTGTGACACCGCGACTGGGGGATTACGCTCCTGGGACACCCGACAGATGTTTTTC.

J is TRDJ3 and V is TRDV2, with 12 positions matching TRDD3. Germline-derived CDR1 and CDR2 are GEAIGNYY and EKD. After removal of 1 base from V and 3 bases from J, the junction contained 6 bases not matched to a gene. CDR3 length equals 19 residues. CDR3 sequence: CACDTVLGDTLWDTRQMFF. For the CDR3, the DNA is TGTGCCTGTGACACGGTACTGGGGGATACCCTCTGGGACACCCGACAGATGTTTTTC.

Relative to its sample, this clone is large. CDR3 sequence reads: CACDTATGGYSKSSWDTRQMFF. DNA of the CDR3: TGTGCCTGTGACACCGCTACTGGGGGATACTCTAAAAGCTCCTGGGACACCCGACAGATGTTTTTC. The chain has TRDV2 and TRDJ3; 12 bases agree with TRDD3. CDR1 is GEAIGNYY, CDR2 EKD, per germline. CDR3 length equals 22 residues. After removal of 0 bases from V and 0 bases from J, the junction contained 11 bases not matched to a gene.

With respect to this clone: It is likely a read error: a sequence one base away is far more abundant. The V gene is TRDV1, the J gene TRDJ1; unclear D gene. From germline, CDR1 is TSWWSYY and CDR2 QGS. Trimming removed 3 bases from V and 0 bases from J, with 32 bases in between. CDR3 size: 22 residues. The DNA for the CDR3 is TGTGCTCTTGGGGACTTACGGATGGTTTGGTTTGACACTCCCGACTACACCGATAAACTCATCTTT. It codes for CALGDLRMVWFDTPDYTDKLIF.

Here the CDR3 reads CACDTVLGHKRSSWDTRQMFF. CDR3 nucleotide sequence: TGTGCCTGTGACACCGTACTGGGGCACAAGCGAAGCTCCTGGGACACCCGACAGATGTTTTTC. The J gene is TRDJ3, the V gene TRDV2; 7 nucleotides line up with TRDD3. With V trimmed by 0 bases and J by 0 bases, 13 bases remained unmatched. The length of the CDR3 is 21 residues. Germline lookup yields CDR1 GEAIGNYY and CDR2 EKD.

This clone was found a few times. V gene TRDV2 combines with J gene TRDJ1; 11 positions match TRDD3. Germline V gives CDR1 GEAIGNYY, CDR2 EKD. V shed 0 bases and J 4 bases; nucleotides not matched to a gene: 9. The CDR3 covers 17 residues. This CDR3 is CACDTVMGDTPIDKLIF. The CDR3 DNA reads as TGTGCCTGTGACACCGTTATGGGGGATACGCCGATCGATAAACTCATCTTT.

The V call is TRDV2, the J call TRDJ1, with 12 positions matching TRDD3. This CDR3 is built from 16 residues. CDR1 and CDR2 (germline): GEAIGNYY, EKD. After removal of 3 bases from V and 4 bases from J, the junction contained 8 bases not matched to a gene. The chain's CDR3 is CACDHVLGDTNDKLIF. The CDR3 DNA reads as TGTGCCTGTGACCACGTACTGGGGGATACTAACGATAAACTCATCTTT.

This clone showed up just a few times. The genes are TRDV1 and TRDJ1; 9 bases fit TRDD3. Trimming took 4 bases from V and 3 from J; bases not matched to a gene: 21. CDR3 length equals 20 residues. Germline V gene sequence: CDR1 TSWWSYY, CDR2 QGS. The DNA of the CDR3 is TGTGCTCTTGGGGCCCCTAGGATCCCGAGTTACTGGGGGAGATCCGATAAACTCATCTTT. Its protein product is CALGAPRIPSYWGRSDKLIF.

This clone was detected only a few times. The V gene is TRDV2, the J gene TRDJ1; D is ambiguous. V lost 3 bases to trimming and J lost 0 bases, with 22 bases between them. Germline lookup yields CDR1 GEAIGNYY and CDR2 EKD. CDR3 length equals 18 residues. CDR3 region: CACDPVLRERMYTDKLIF. The CDR3, as DNA: TGTGCCTGTGACCCAGTACTGAGGGAAAGGATGTACACCGATAAACTCATCTTT.